This TCR beta chain was captured by sequencing in a study of blood T cell repertoires in COVID-19. On the study more broadly: Spain, Italy and the United States supplied samples that represented acute and convalescent COVID-19. Sources were T cells, B-cell-depleted T cells, or PBMCs; the material itself was cDNA or gDNA.

In the study's own analysis: Estimates of nucleated cell counts were drawn from the amplification of reference gene primers. Profiling relied on immunoSEQ multiplex PCR, and the TCRdb table lists in-frame clones only, not all of them. V, J and clone size are those of that table, while D and trimming were read from the DNA. The table includes about 60,000 clones, around 89% detected once. Germline CDR1 reads SGHVS; CDR2 reads FNYEAQ. The junction had 16 bases not matched to a gene; V was cut back by 2 bases and J by 7 bases. The CDR3 is made up of 18 amino acids. The sequenced sample was peripheral blood. This chain joins TRBV7-6 and TRBJ2-1; 8 positions match TRBD1. This sequence was found in a man between 60 and 75 years old with active COVID-19. The CDR3 nucleotides are TGTGCCAGCAGCTTAAGTGAGACAGGGGCTCGTGATGGGAATGAGCAGTTCTTC. It specifies CASSLSETGARDGNEQFF.